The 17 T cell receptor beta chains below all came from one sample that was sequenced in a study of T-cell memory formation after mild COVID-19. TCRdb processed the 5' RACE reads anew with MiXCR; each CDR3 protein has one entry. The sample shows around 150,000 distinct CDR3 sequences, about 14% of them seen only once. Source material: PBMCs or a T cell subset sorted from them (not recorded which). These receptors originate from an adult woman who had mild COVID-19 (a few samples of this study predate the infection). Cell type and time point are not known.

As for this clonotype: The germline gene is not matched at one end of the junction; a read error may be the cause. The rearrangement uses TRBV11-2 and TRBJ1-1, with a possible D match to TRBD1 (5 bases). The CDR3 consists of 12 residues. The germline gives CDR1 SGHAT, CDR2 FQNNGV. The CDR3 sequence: CASTNTGGKRVF. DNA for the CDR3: TGTGCCAGCACGAATACTGGGGGGAAGAGAGTCTTT.

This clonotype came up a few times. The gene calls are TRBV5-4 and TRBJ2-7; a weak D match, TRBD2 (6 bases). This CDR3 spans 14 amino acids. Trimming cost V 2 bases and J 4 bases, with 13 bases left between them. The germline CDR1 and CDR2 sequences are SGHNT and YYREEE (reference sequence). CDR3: CASSLGGIPYEQYF. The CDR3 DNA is TGTGCCAGCAGCTTAGGCGGGATCCCATACGAGCAGTACTTC. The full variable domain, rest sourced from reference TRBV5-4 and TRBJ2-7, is ETGVTQSPTHLIKTRGQQVTLRCSSQSGHNTVSWYQQALGQGPQFIFQYYREEENGRGNFPPRFSGLQFPNYSSELNVNALELDDSALYLCASSLGGIPYEQYFGPGTRLTVT.

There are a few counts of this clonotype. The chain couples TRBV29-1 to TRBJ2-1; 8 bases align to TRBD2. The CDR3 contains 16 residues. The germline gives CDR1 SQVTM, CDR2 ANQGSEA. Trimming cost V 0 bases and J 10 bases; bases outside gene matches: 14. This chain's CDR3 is CSVEDITGGPSGEQFF. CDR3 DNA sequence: TGCAGCGTTGAAGACATCACGGGGGGGCCGAGTGGCGAGCAGTTCTTC.

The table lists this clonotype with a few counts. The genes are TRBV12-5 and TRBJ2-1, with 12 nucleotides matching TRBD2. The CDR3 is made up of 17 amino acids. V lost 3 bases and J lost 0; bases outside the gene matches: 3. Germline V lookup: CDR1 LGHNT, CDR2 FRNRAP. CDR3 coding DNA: TGTGCTAGTGGTTTAGGACTAGCGGGACACTCCTACAATGAGCAGTTCTTC. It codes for CASGLGLAGHSYNEQFF.

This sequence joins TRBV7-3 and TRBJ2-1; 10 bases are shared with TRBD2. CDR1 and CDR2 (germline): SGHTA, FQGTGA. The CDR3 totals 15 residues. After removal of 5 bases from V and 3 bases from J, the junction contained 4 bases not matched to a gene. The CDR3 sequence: CASSQLAGVYNEQFF. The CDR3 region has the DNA TGTGCCAGCAGCCAGCTAGCGGGAGTCTACAATGAGCAGTTCTTC.

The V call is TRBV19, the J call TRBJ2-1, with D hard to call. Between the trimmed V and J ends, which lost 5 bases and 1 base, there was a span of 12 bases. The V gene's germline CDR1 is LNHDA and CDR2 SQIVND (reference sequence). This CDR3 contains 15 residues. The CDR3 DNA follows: TGTGCCAGTAGTGATCGGGCAGGATCCTACAATGAGCAGTTCTTC. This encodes CASSDRAGSYNEQFF.

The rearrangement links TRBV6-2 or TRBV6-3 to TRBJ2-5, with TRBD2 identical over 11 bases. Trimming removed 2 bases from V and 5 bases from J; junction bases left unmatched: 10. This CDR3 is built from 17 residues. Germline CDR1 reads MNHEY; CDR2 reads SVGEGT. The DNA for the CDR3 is TGTGCCAGCAGTTACCCCCGTAGCGGGGGGGCTAGGGAGACCCAGTACTTC. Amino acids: CASSYPRSGGARETQYF.

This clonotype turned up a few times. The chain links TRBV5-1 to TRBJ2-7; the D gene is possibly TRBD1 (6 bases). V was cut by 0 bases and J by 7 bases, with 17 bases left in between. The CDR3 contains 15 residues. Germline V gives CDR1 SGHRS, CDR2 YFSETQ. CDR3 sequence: CASSLGGTNTGEQYF. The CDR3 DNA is TGCGCCAGCAGCTTGGGTGGCACGAATACAGGGGAGCAGTACTTC. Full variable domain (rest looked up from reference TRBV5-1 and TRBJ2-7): KAGVTQTPRYLIKTRGQQVTLSCSPISGHRSVSWYQQTPGQGLQFLFEYFSETQRNKGNFPGRFSGRQFSNSRSEMNVSTLELGDSALYLCASSLGGTNTGEQYFGPGTRLTVT.

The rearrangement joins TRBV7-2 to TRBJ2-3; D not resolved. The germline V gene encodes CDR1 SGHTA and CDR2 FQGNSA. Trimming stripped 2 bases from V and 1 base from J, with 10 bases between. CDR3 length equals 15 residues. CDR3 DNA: TGTGCCAGCAGCTTAATGAAGGCAGGCACAGATACGCAGTATTTT. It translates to CASSLMKAGTDTQYF.

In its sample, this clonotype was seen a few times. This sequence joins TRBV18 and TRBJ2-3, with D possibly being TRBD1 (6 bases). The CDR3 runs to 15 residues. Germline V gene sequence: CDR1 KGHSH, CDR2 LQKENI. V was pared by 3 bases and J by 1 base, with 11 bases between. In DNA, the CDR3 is TGTGCCAGCTCACCCCGGGACACTCGCACAGATACGCAGTATTTT. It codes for CASSPRDTRTDTQYF.

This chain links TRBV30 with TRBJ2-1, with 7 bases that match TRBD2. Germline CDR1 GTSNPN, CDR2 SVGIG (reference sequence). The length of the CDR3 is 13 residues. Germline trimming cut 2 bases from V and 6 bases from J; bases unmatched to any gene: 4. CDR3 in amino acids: CAWSLSGFNEQFF. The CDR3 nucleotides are TGTGCCTGGAGTCTTAGCGGGTTCAATGAGCAGTTCTTC.

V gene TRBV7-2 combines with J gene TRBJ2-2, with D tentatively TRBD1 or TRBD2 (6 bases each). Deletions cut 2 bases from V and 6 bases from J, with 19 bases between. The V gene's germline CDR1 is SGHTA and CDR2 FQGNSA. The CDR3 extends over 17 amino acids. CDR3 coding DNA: TGTGCCAGCAGCTTACCCGGGGGCGATCGGCATTCCGGGGAGCTGTTTTTT. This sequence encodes CASSLPGGDRHSGELFF.

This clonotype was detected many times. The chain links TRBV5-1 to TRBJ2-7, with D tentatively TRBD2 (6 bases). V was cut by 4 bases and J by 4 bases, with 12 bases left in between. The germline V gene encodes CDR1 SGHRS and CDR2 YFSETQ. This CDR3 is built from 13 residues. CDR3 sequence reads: CASSQGGFYEQYF. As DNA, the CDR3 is TGCGCCAGCAGCCAGGGAGGCTTTTACGAGCAGTACTTC. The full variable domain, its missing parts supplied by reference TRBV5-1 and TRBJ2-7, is KAGVTQTPRYLIKTRGQQVTLSCSPISGHRSVSWYQQTPGQGLQFLFEYFSETQRNKGNFPGRFSGRQFSNSRSEMNVSTLELGDSALYLCASSQGGFYEQYFGPGTRLTVT.

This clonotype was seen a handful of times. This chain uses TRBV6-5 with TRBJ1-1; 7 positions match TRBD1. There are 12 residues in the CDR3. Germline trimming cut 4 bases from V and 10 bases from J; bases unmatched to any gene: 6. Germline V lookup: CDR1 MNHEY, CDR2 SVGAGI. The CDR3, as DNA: TGTGCCAGCAGTTCACAGGGGAGAGGAGCTTTCTTT. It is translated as CASSSQGRGAFF.

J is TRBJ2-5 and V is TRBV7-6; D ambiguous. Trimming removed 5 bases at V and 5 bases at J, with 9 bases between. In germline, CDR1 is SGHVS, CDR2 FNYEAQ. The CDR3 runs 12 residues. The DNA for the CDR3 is TGTGCCAGCAGCCCGGAAGAGGAGACCCAGTACTTC. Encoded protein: CASSPEEETQYF.

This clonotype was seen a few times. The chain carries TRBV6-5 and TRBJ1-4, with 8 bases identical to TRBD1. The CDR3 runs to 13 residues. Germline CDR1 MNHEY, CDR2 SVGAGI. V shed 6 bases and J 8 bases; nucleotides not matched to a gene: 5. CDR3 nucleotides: TGTGCCAGCAGGCAGGGGGCTATAGAAAAACTGTTTTTT. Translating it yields CASRQGAIEKLFF.

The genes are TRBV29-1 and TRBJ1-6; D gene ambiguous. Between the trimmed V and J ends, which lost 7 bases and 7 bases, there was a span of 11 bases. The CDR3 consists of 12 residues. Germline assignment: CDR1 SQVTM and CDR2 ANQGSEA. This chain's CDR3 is CSAGVENSPLHF. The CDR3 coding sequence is TGCAGCGCGGGAGTCGAGAATTCACCCCTCCACTTT.